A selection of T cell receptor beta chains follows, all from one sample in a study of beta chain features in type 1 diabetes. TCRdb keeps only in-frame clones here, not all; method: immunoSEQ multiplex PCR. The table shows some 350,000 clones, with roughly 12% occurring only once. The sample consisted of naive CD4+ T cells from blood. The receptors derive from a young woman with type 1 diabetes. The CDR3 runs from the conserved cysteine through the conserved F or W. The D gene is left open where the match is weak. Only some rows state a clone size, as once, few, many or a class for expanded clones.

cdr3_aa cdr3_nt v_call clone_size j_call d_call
CASSPRTSGRGYNEQFF TGTGCCAGCAGCCCTCGGACTAGCGGGAGGGGCTACAATGAGCAGTTCTTC TRBV7-9 few TRBJ2-1 TRBD2
CASRGDPWRYGYTF TGTGCCAGCAGAGGAGACCCTTGGAGATATGGCTACACCTTC TRBV2 few TRBJ1-2 NA
CASSLADIWREQFF TGTGCCAGCAGTTTAGCGGACATTTGGCGTGAGCAGTTCTTC TRBV28 NA TRBJ2-1 NA
CASSPRGREGRAFF TGTGCCAGCAGCCCCAGGGGGCGAGAGGGGAGAGCTTTCTTT TRBV5-4 few TRBJ1-1 TRBD1
CASSGTPGLNYEQYF TGTGCCAGCAGTGGGACGCCGGGACTAAACTACGAGCAGTACTTC TRBV28 NA TRBJ2-7 TRBD2
CAWSVAHPFLYNEQFF TGTGCCTGGAGTGTAGCTCACCCCTTCCTCTACAATGAGCAGTTCTTC TRBV30 NA TRBJ2-1 NA
CASSVTGKETQYF TGTGCCAGCAGCGTAACGGGGAAAGAGACCCAGTACTTC TRBV9 few TRBJ2-5 NA
CASSLHRPSTEAFF TGTGCCAGTAGTCTCCATCGTCCGAGCACTGAAGCTTTCTTT TRBV19 few TRBJ1-1 NA
CASSPWTGADTGELFF TGTGCCAGCAGCCCATGGACAGGGGCAGACACCGGGGAGCTGTTTTTT TRBV5-4 few TRBJ2-2 TRBD1
CASSLGLYGYTF TGTGCCAGCAGTCTGGGACTCTATGGCTACACCTTC TRBV28 few TRBJ1-2 NA
CASSLGQSSYEQYF TGCGCCAGCAGCTTGGGACAGAGCTCCTACGAGCAGTACTTC TRBV5-1 NA TRBJ2-7 NA
CASSARRGLEAFF TGTGCCAGCAGTGCCCGCCGTGGCTTAGAAGCTTTCTTT TRBV25-1 few TRBJ1-1 NA
CARKGVYNEQFF TGTGCCAGGAAGGGGGTATACAATGAGCAGTTCTTC TRBV2 few TRBJ2-1 NA
CSVETGTVYTDTQYF TGCAGCGTTGAAACGGGGACAGTATACACAGATACGCAGTATTTT TRBV29-1 few TRBJ2-3 TRBD1
CASSAQGNTEAFF TGTGCCAGCAGTGCGCAGGGGAACACTGAAGCTTTCTTT TRBV2 NA TRBJ1-1 NA
CASSPPGQTLSTDTQYF TGTGCCAGCAGCCCCCCGGGACAGACACTTAGCACAGATACGCAGTATTTT TRBV5-4 NA TRBJ2-3 TRBD1
CASSLNEAGGGELFF TGTGCCAGCAGCTTAAATGAAGCGGGAGGAGGGGAGCTGTTTTTT TRBV7-2 NA TRBJ2-2 TRBD2
CAWSVRRGGSNQPQHF TGTGCCTGGAGTGTACGGAGGGGCGGTAGCAATCAGCCCCAGCATTTT TRBV30 NA TRBJ1-5 NA
CASSDGGGVMGGYTF TGTGCCAGCAGTGATGGCGGGGGGGTGATGGGTGGCTACACCTTC TRBV25-1 few TRBJ1-2 NA
CSMAGDRKNTEAFF TGCAGCATGGCGGGGGACAGGAAAAACACTGAAGCTTTCTTT TRBV29-1 NA TRBJ1-1 TRBD1
CASSLEGGQGTEAFF TGTGCCAGCAGCTTAGAGGGAGGACAGGGCACTGAAGCTTTCTTT TRBV7-6 NA TRBJ1-1 TRBD1
CASWGRANTGELFF TGTGCCAGCTGGGGGAGGGCGAACACCGGGGAGCTGTTTTTT TRBV2 NA TRBJ2-2 TRBD2